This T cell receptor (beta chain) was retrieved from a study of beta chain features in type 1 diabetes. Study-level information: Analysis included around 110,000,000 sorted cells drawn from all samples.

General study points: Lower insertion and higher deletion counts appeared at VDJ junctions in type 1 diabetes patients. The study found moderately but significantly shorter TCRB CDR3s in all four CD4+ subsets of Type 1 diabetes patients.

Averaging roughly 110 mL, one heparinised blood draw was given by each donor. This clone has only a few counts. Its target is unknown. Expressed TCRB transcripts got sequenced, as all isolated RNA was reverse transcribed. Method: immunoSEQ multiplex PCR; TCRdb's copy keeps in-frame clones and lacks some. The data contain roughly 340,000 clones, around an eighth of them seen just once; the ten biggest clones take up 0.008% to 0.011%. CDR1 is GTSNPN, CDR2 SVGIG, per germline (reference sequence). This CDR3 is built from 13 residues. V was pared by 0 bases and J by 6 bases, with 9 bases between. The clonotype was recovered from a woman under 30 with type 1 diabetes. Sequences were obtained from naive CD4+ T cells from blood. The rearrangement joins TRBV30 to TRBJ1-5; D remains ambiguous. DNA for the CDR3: TGTGCCTGGAGTGTGCAGGAGGTTCAGCCCCAGCATTTT. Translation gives CAWSVQEVQPQHF. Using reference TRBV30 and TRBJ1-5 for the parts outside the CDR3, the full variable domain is SQTIHQWPATLVQPVGSPLSLECTVEGTSNPNLYWYRQAAGRGLQLLFYSVGIGQISSEVPQNLSASRPQDRQFILSSKKLLLSDSGFYLCAWSVQEVQPQHFGDGTRLSIL.